This TCR beta chain was retrieved from a study of T cell responses to AZD1222 COVID-19 vaccine. General study results and limits: Mostly white British, mostly female donors; authors suggested clonal diversity may be underestimated.

Only in-frame clones appear in the TCRdb table, and some are missing; sequencing was by immunoSEQ multiplex PCR. This sample has 90,000 to 120,000 clones, with around 92% found just once. For this clone: Antigen: not known.

The source of this sequence is an adult in good health. Sequenced here: peripheral blood, sampled on day 0 of AZD1222 vaccination.

CDR3 DNA sequence: TGTGCCAGCAGTTTGCGGGGACAGTCCACTGGGGGAAACACCATATATTTT. Translation: CASSLRGQSTGGNTIYF. The chain combines TRBV28 with TRBJ1-3; TRBD1 agrees at 7 bases. This CDR3 has 17 amino acids. The V gene end was trimmed by 3 bases and the J gene end by 4 bases; junction bases not matched to a gene: 12. From germline, CDR1 is MDHEN and CDR2 SYDVKM.